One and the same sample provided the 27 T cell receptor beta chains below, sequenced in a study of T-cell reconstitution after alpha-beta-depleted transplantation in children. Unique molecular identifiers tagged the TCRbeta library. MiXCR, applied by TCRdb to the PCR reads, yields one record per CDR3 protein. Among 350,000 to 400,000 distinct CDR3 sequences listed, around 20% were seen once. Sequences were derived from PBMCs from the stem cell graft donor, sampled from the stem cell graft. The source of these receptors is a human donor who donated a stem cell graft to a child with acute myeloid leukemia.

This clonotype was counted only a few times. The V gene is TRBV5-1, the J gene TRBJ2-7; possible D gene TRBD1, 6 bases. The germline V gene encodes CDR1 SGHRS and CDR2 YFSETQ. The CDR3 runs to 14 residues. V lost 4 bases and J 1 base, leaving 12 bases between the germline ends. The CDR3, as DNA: TGCGCCAGCAGCGATCCCACAGGGTCCTACGAGCAGTACTTC. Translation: CASSDPTGSYEQYF.

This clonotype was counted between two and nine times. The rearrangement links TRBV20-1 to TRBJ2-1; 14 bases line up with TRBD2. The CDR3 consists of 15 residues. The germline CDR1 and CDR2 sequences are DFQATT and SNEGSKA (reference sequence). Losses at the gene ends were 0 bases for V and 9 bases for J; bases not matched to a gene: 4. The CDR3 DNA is TGCAGTGCTAGAGATGGGACTAGCGGGAGAGGTGAGCAGTTCTTC. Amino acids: CSARDGTSGRGEQFF.

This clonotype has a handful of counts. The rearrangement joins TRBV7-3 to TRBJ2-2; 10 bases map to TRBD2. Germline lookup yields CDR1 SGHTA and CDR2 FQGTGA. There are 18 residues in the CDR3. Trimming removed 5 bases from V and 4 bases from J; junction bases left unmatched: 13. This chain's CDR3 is CASSPRPPLAGVTGELFF. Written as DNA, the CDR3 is TGTGCCAGCAGCCCTCGCCCCCCTCTAGCGGGAGTCACCGGGGAGCTGTTTTTT.

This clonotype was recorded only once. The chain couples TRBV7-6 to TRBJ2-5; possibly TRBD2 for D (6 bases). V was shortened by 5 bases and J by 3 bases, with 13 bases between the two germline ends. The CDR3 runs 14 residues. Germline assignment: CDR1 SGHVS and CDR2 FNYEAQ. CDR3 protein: CASSPVGGKETQYF. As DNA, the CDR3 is TGTGCCAGCAGCCCGGTGGGGGGAAAAGAGACCCAGTACTTC.

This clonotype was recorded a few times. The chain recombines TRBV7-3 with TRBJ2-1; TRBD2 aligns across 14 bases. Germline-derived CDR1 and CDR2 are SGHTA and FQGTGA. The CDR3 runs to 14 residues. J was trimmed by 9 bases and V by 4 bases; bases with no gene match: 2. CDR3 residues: CASSSGLAGGEQFF. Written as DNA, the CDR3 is TGTGCCAGCAGCTCTGGACTAGCGGGAGGTGAGCAGTTCTTC.

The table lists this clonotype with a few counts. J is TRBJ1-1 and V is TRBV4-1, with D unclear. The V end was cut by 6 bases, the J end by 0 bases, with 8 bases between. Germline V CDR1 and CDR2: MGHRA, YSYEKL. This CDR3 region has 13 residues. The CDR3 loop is CASSRMVNTEAFF. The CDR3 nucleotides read TGCGCCAGCAGTAGAATGGTGAACACTGAAGCTTTCTTT.

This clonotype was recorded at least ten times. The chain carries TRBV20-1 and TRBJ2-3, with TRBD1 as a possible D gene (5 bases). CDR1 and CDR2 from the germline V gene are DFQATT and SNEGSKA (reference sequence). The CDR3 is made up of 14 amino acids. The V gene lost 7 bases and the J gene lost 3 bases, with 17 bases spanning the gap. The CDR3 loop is CSGSRGLITDTQYF. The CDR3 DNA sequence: TGCAGTGGAAGTAGGGGCTTAATTACAGATACGCAGTATTTT.

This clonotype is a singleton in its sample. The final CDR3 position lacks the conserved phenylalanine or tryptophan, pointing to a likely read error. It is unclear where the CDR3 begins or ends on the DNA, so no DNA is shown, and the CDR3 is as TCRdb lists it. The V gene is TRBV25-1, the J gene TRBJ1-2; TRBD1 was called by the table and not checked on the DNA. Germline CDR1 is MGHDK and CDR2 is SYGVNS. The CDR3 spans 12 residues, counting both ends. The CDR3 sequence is CASSESPGPEFC.

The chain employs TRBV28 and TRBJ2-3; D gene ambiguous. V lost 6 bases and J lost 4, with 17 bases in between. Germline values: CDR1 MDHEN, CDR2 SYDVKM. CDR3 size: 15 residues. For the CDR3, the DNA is TGTGCCAGCAGCCAAATAGGGCCCCGGGCAGATACGCAGTATTTT. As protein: CASSQIGPRADTQYF.

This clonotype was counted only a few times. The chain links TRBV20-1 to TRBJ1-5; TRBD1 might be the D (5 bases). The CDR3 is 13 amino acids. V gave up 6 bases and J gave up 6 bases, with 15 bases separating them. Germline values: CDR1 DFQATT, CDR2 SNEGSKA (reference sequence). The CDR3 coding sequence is TGCAGTGCCCTGACAGCAGCAGGTCAGCCCCAGCATTTT. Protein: CSALTAAGQPQHF.

CDR3 bases: TGTGCCAGCAGCCAGGTAGCGGGACGCTACGAGCAGTACTTC. Translation gives CASSQVAGRYEQYF. The chain has TRBV4-2 and TRBJ2-7, with TRBD2 matching 8 bases. The CDR3 contains 14 residues. In germline, CDR1 is LGHNA, CDR2 YNFKEQ. V trimming: 3 bases; J trimming: 3 bases; junction bases outside the gene matches: 4.

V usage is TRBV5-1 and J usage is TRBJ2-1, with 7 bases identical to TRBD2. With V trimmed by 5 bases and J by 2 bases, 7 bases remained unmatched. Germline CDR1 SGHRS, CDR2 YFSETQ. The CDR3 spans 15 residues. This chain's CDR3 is CASRLREGTYNEQFF. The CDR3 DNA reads TGCGCCAGCAGGCTCAGGGAGGGGACCTACAATGAGCAGTTCTTC.

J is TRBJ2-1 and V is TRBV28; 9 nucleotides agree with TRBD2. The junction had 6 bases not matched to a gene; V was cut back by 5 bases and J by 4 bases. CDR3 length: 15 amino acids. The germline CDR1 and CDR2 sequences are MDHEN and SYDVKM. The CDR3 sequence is CASSRSGSRYNEQFF. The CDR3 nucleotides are TGTGCCAGCAGTCGTAGCGGGAGTAGGTACAATGAGCAGTTCTTC.

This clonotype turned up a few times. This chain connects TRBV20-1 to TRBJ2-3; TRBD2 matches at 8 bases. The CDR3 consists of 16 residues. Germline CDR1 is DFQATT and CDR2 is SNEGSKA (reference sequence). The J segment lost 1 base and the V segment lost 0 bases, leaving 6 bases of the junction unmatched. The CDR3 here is CSARDLRAGGTDTQYF. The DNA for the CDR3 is TGCAGTGCTAGAGATCTTAGAGCGGGAGGCACAGATACGCAGTATTTT.

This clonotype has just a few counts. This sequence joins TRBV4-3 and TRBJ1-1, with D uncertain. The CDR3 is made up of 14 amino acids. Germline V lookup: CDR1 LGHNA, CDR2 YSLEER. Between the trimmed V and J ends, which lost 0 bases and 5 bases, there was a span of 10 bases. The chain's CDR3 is CASSQDMVGTEAFF. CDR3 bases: TGCGCCAGCAGCCAAGATATGGTAGGGACTGAAGCTTTCTTT.

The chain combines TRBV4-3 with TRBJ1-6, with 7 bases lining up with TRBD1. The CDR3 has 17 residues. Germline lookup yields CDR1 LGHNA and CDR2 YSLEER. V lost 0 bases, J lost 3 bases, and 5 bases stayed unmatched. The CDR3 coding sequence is TGCGCCAGCAGCCAAGAGAAACGGACAGGCTATAATTCACCCCTCCACTTT. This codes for CASSQEKRTGYNSPLHF.

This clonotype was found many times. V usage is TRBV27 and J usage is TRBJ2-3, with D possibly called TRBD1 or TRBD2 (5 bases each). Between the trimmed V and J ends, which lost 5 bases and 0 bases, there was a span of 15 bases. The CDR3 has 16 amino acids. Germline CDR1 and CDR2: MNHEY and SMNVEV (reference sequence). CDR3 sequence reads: CASSIGTFGSTDTQYF. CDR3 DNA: TGTGCCAGCAGTATCGGGACCTTCGGCAGCACAGATACGCAGTATTTT.

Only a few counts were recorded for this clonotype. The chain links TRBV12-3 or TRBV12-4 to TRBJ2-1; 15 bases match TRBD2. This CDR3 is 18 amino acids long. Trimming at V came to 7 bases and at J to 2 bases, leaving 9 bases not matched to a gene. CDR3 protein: CASMGGLAGGGAYNEQFF. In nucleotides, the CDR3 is TGTGCCAGCATGGGGGGACTAGCGGGAGGTGGGGCCTACAATGAGCAGTTCTTC.

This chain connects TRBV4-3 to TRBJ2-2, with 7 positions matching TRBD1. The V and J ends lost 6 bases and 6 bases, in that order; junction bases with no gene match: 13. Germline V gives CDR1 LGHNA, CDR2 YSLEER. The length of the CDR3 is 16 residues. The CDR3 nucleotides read TGCGCCAGCAGACGTGACAGGGCTATTCGTGCCGGGGAGCTGTTTTTT. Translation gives CASRRDRAIRAGELFF.

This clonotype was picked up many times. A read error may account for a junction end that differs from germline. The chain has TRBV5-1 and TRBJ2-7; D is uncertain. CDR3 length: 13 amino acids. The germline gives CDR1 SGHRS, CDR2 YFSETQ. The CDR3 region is CASSLDGVYEQYF. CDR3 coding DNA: TGTGCCAGCAGTTTAGACGGCGTGTACGAGCAGTACTTC.

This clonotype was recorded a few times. The CDR3 DNA reads as TGTGCCAGCAGTCCGCCCGGGACAGGGCCTGTCGCTGAAGCTTTCTTT. This translates into CASSPPGTGPVAEAFF. This chain links TRBV28 with TRBJ1-1, with 9 positions matching TRBD1. The CDR3 totals 16 residues. With 5 bases clipped from V and 6 bases from J, the junction kept 13 bases outside the gene matches. Germline V gene lookup returns CDR1 MDHEN and CDR2 SYDVKM.

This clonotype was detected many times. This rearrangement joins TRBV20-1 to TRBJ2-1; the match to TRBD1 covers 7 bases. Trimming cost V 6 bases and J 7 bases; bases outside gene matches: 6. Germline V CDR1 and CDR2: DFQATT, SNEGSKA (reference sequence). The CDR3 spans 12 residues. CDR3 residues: CSATGQRNEQFF. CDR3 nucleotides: TGCAGTGCCACGGGACAGCGAAATGAGCAGTTCTTC.

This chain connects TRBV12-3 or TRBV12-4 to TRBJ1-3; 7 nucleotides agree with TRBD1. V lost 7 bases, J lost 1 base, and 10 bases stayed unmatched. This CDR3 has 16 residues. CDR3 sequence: CASKDGTASSGNTIYF. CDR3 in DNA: TGTGCCAGCAAAGACGGGACAGCTTCTTCTGGAAACACCATATATTTT.

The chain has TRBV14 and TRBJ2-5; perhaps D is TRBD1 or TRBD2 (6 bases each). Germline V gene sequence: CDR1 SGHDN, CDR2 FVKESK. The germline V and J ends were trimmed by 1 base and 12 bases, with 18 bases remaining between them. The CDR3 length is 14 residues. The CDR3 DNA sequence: TGTGCCAGCAGCCAAGGGAGGGGGACAATCAGGGAGTACTTC. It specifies CASSQGRGTIREYF. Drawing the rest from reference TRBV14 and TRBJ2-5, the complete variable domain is EAGVTQFPSHSVIEKGQTVTLRCDPISGHDNLYWYRRVMGKEIKFLLHFVKESKQDESGMPNNRFLAERTGGTYSTLKVQPAELEDSGVYFCASSQGRGTIREYFGPGTRLLVL.

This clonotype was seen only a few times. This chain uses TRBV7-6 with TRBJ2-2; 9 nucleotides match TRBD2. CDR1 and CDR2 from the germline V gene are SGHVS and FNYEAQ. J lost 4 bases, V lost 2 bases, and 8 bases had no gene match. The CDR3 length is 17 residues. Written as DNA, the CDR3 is TGTGCCAGCAGCTTAAGGGCTAGCGGGAAGGTCACCGGGGAGCTGTTTTTT. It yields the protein CASSLRASGKVTGELFF.

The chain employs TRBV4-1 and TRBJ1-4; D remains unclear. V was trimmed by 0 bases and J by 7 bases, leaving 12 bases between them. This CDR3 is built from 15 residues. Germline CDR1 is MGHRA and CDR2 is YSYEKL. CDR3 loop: CASSQETGGSEKLFF. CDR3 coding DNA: TGCGCCAGCAGCCAAGAAACGGGTGGGAGTGAAAAACTGTTTTTT.

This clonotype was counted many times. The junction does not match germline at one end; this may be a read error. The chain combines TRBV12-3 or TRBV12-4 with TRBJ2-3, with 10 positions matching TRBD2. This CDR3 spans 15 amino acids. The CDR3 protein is CASSLGLAGADTQYF. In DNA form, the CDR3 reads TGTGCCAGCAGCTTAGGGCTAGCGGGAGCAGATACGCAGTATTTT.